A selection of T cell receptor beta chains follows, all from one sample in a study of cytomegalovirus exposure and HLA in healthy donors. TCRdb's copy holds only in-frame clones and misses some; the assay was immunoSEQ multiplex PCR. The table includes 150,000 to 250,000 clones, roughly 82% detected once. Sequencing was carried out using PBMCs. The receptors shown here come from a woman aged 25-40 years in good health and CMV-seropositive. Each CDR3 is given with its conserved first and last residue. A D gene is named only where the DNA matches it firmly. The listing skips clone size in some rows; elsewhere it reads once, few, many or a size class.

clone_size,j_call,v_call,d_call,cdr3_aa,cdr3_nt
-,TRBJ2-7,TRBV5-6,-,CASSLGDYEQYF,TGTGCCAGCAGCTTGGGAGACTACGAGCAGTACTTC
-,TRBJ2-1,TRBV7-9,-,CASSLGVGLMGQFF,TGTGCCAGCAGCTTAGGTGTCGGGTTAATGGGGCAGTTCTTC
-,TRBJ1-2,TRBV5-1,-,CASSSTGYDGYTF,TGCGCCAGCAGCTCTACAGGGTACGATGGCTACACCTTC
-,TRBJ2-1,TRBV5-1,TRBD2,CASSLAPGLEVSEQFF,TGCGCCAGCAGCTTGGCTCCGGGACTAGAGGTTAGTGAGCAGTTCTTC
-,TRBJ2-6,TRBV18,-,CASSPLSGANVLTF,TGTGCCAGCTCACCTCTATCCGGGGCCAACGTCCTGACTTTC
-,TRBJ2-3,TRBV19,TRBD2,CASSITSDTDTQYF,TGTGCCAGTAGTATAACTAGCGACACAGATACGCAGTATTTT
-,TRBJ2-1,TRBV7-3,-,CASSLHPAGAAWDEQFF,TGTGCCAGCAGCCTACACCCTGCAGGGGCCGCTTGGGATGAGCAGTTCTTC
-,TRBJ2-3,TRBV10-3,-,CAFTGAPEDTQYF,TGTGCCTTCACGGGAGCCCCGGAAGATACGCAGTATTTT
-,TRBJ2-7,TRBV28,-,CASIAENSYEQYF,TGTGCCAGCATAGCAGAAAACTCCTACGAGCAGTACTTC
-,TRBJ1-5,TRBV18,-,CASSPTDRPGMAQHF,TGTGCCAGCTCACCAACCGACAGGCCCGGTATGGCCCAGCATTTT
-,TRBJ2-1,TRBV5-4,-,CASSLAQGWNEQFF,TGTGCCAGCAGCTTGGCTCAGGGTTGGAATGAGCAGTTCTTC
once,TRBJ1-1,TRBV27,-,CASSLLWGGMSEAFF,TGTGCCAGCAGTCTTCTGTGGGGGGGGATGAGTGAAGCTTTCTTT
-,TRBJ1-1,TRBV6-5,-,CASSSGGVEDTEAFF,TGTGCCAGCAGCTCAGGTGGGGTGGAGGACACTGAAGCTTTCTTT
-,TRBJ2-6,TRBV5-1,TRBD2,CASSLRAGTSAGANVLTF,TGCGCCAGCAGCCTAAGGGCTGGGACTAGCGCTGGGGCCAACGTCCTGACTTTC
-,TRBJ1-1,TRBV9,TRBD1,CASSSLQGAMTEAFF,TGTGCCAGCAGCTCGCTTCAGGGGGCGATGACTGAAGCTTTCTTT
-,TRBJ1-1,TRBV28,-,CASSSGQDTEAFF,TGTGCCAGCAGTTCCGGCCAGGACACTGAAGCTTTCTTT
-,TRBJ2-2,TRBV2,TRBD2,CATHRRTSGREDTGELFF,TGTGCCACTCATCGGAGGACTAGCGGGAGAGAGGACACCGGGGAGCTGTTTTTT
-,TRBJ2-7,TRBV7-6,TRBD1,CASSHDRGYEQYF,TGTGCCAGCAGCCACGACAGGGGCTACGAGCAGTACTTC
-,TRBJ1-1,TRBV10-3,-,CAISESKGDTEAFF,TGTGCCATCAGTGAGTCGAAGGGGGACACTGAAGCTTTCTTT
-,TRBJ1-1,TRBV5-6,-,CASSPEGRATTEAFF,TGTGCCAGCAGCCCGGAGGGGAGGGCGACCACTGAAGCTTTCTTT
-,TRBJ2-1,TRBV19,-,CASSGLTGNLYNEQFF,TGTGCCAGTAGTGGGCTAACAGGCAACCTCTACAATGAGCAGTTCTTC
few,TRBJ2-7,TRBV10-1,-,CASSESVFFVCEQYF,TGCGCCAGCAGTGAGTCCGTATTCTTTGTGTGCGAGCAGTACTTC
-,TRBJ2-1,TRBV10-2,TRBD2,CASISTAGAVNEQFF,TGCGCCAGCATAAGCACGGCGGGAGCGGTCAATGAGCAGTTCTTC
-,TRBJ1-1,TRBV27,-,CASYRMDRYTEAFF,TGTGCCAGTTATAGGATGGACAGATACACTGAAGCTTTCTTT
-,TRBJ1-5,TRBV7-8,TRBD1,CASSGWRDRGFGQPQHF,TGTGCCAGCAGCGGGTGGAGGGACAGGGGGTTTGGACAGCCCCAGCATTTT
few,TRBJ2-1,TRBV14,-,CASSLSSYEQFF,TGTGCCAGCAGCCTCTCTAGCTATGAGCAGTTCTTC
-,TRBJ2-2,TRBV19,-,CASSIRTGELFF,TGTGCCAGTAGTATTCGTACCGGGGAGCTGTTTTTT
-,TRBJ1-4,TRBV4-2,TRBD1,CASSQGQGGEKLFF,TGTGCCAGCAGCCAGGGACAGGGTGGTGAAAAACTGTTTTTT
-,TRBJ1-1,TRBV6-5,-,CATQRRGWDTEAFF,TGTGCCACCCAACGGAGGGGCTGGGACACTGAAGCTTTCTTT
-,TRBJ2-7,TRBV5-1,TRBD1,CASSLPQGQGAEEQYF,TGCGCCAGCAGCTTGCCCCAGGGACAGGGGGCTGAGGAGCAGTACTTC
few,TRBJ1-1,TRBV2,-,CASSWGQTEAFF,TGTGCCAGCAGTTGGGGGCAGACTGAAGCTTTCTTT
-,TRBJ2-1,TRBV11-3,TRBD2,CASSTTSGTGEQFF,TGTGCCAGCAGCACGACTAGCGGGACCGGTGAGCAGTTCTTC
-,TRBJ1-3,TRBV5-1,-,CASSLFPGSGNTIYF,TGCGCCAGCAGCTTGTTCCCAGGCTCTGGAAACACCATATATTTT
-,TRBJ1-2,TRBV4-1,-,CASSPTREAYGYTF,TGCGCCAGCAGCCCGACCCGGGAGGCCTATGGCTACACCTTC
few,TRBJ1-2,TRBV7-6,-,CASSIDSNYGYTF,TGTGCCAGCAGCATCGACAGTAACTATGGCTACACCTTC
-,TRBJ2-7,TRBV5-6,-,CASSLILAGRYEQYF,TGTGCCAGCAGCTTGATTCTGGCGGGTCGGTACGAGCAGTACTTC
-,TRBJ2-6,TRBV28,-,CASRIQAYRSGANVLTF,TGTGCCAGCAGGATACAGGCCTACCGTTCTGGGGCCAACGTCCTGACTTTC
-,TRBJ1-2,TRBV6-6,-,CASSYGSQTNNYGYTF,TGTGCCAGCAGTTACGGTTCACAGACGAATAACTATGGCTACACCTTC
-,TRBJ2-7,TRBV6-1,-,CASRRQDPYEQYF,TGTGCCAGCAGAAGACAGGACCCTTACGAGCAGTACTTC
-,TRBJ2-7,TRBV7-2,TRBD1,CASSSGQAPYEQYF,TGTGCCAGCAGCTCAGGACAGGCACCCTACGAGCAGTACTTC
-,TRBJ1-1,TRBV4-1,-,CASSQSRRGATEAFF,TGCGCCAGCAGCCAATCTCGCCGGGGAGCGACTGAAGCTTTCTTT
-,TRBJ2-1,TRBV11-2,TRBD1,CASSFTGESNEQFF,TGTGCCAGCAGCTTCACAGGGGAGAGCAATGAGCAGTTCTTC
-,TRBJ2-7,TRBV20-1,-,CSASADYEQYF,TGCAGTGCTAGTGCGGACTACGAGCAGTACTTC
-,TRBJ2-7,TRBV5-1,-,CASSVAGSYYEQYF,TGCGCCAGCAGCGTGGCCGGGTCGTACTACGAGCAGTACTTC
-,TRBJ1-2,TRBV7-8,-,CASSRTELNYGYTF,TGTGCCAGCAGCCGGACAGAATTAAACTATGGCTACACCTTC
-,TRBJ2-6,TRBV5-1,TRBD1,CASSLTKTGLASGANVLTF,TGCGCCAGCAGCTTGACCAAGACAGGGTTGGCCTCTGGGGCCAACGTCCTGACTTTC
-,TRBJ1-2,TRBV6-6,TRBD1,CASSPNDRGGYTF,TGTGCCAGCAGTCCCAACGACAGGGGGGGCTACACCTTC
once,TRBJ1-4,TRBV30,-,CAGRTATNEKLFF,TGTGCCGGAAGGACAGCAACTAATGAAAAACTGTTTTTT
-,TRBJ1-2,TRBV27,-,CASSPMRGGSVYGYTF,TGTGCCAGCAGTCCCATGAGGGGGGGGTCAGTCTATGGCTACACCTTC
once,TRBJ2-1,TRBV5-1,TRBD1,CASSPDRGYNEQFF,TGCGCCAGCAGCCCGGACAGGGGATACAATGAGCAGTTCTTC
few,TRBJ2-3,TRBV15,TRBD2,CATSREAGRTDTQYF,TGTGCCACCAGCAGAGAAGCGGGACGCACAGATACGCAGTATTTT
-,TRBJ2-7,TRBV29-1,TRBD2,CSVGLAGDLLEQYF,TGCAGCGTTGGACTAGCGGGAGACCTACTAGAGCAGTACTTC
-,TRBJ1-4,TRBV27,TRBD1,CASSSLPGTVNEKLFF,TGTGCCAGCAGTTCGCTACCCGGGACAGTTAATGAAAAACTGTTTTTT